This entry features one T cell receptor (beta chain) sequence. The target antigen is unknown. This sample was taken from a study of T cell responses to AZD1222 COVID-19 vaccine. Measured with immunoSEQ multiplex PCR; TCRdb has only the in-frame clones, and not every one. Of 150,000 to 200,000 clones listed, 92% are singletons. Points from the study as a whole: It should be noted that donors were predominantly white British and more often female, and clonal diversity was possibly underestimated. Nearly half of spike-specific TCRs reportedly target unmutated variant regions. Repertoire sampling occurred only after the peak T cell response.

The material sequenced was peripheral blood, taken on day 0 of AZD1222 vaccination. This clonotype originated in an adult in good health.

The DNA of the CDR3 is TGTGCCAGCAGGGCGACGGGAACACTTGGAGCTTTCTTT. Translating gives CASRATGTLGAFF. The chain combines TRBV12-3 or TRBV12-4 with TRBJ1-1; no clear D gene. This CDR3 contains 13 residues. V lost 6 bases to trimming and J lost 10 bases, with 18 bases between them.